The next 18 T cell receptor beta chains were all read from a single sample in a study of shared clonotypes between healthy human individuals. Sequenced by immunoSEQ multiplex PCR; TCRdb stores in-frame clones only, minus some. The data hold about a million clones, with approximately 75% observed a single time. The specimen sequenced was memory CD4+ T cells from PBMCs. Subset here: CD45RA-negative fraction. The receptors were gathered from a man between 18 and 35 years old in good health. Some clones in this sample may be carry-over from other donors' samples.

CDR3 nucleotide sequence: TGCAGCGTTGAAGCAGACACAGATACGCAGTATTTT. This encodes CSVEADTDTQYF. This chain links TRBV29-1 with TRBJ2-3; D remains unclear. The CDR3 runs to 12 residues. Germline-derived CDR1 and CDR2 are SQVTM and ANQGSEA. Trimming took 1 base from V and 2 from J, leaving 4 bases between them.

In this sample, this clone turned up a few times. The rearrangement links TRBV7-9 to TRBJ2-3, with TRBD2 identical over 11 bases. CDR1 and CDR2 (germline): SEHNR, FQNEAQ (reference sequence). There are 14 residues in the CDR3. Trimming took 4 bases from V and 5 from J; bases not matched to a gene: 2. CDR3 DNA sequence: TGTGCCAGCAGCTCCGGGACTAGCGGAGATACGCAGTATTTT. Its translation is CASSSGTSGDTQYF.

The V call is TRBV6-1, the J call TRBJ2-7, with 8 bases identical to TRBD1. The CDR3 is 15 residues long. With 2 bases clipped from V and 2 bases from J, the junction kept 5 bases outside the gene matches. Looked up from germline, CDR1 is MNHNS and CDR2 is SASEGT. The CDR3 sequence: CASSERQGFPYEQYF. The CDR3 bases are TGTGCCAGCAGTGAACGACAGGGGTTTCCCTACGAGCAGTACTTC.

This clone has only one observation. The chain links TRBV5-1 to TRBJ1-1, with D perhaps TRBD1 (6 bases). The V gene lost 3 bases and the J gene lost 2 bases, with 14 bases spanning the gap. The germline CDR1 and CDR2 sequences are SGHRS and YFSETQ. CDR3 size: 15 residues. CDR3 in DNA: TGCGCCAGCAGCTCGACGGGACAAGTAAACACTGAAGCTTTCTTT. Its translation: CASSSTGQVNTEAFF.

Here the CDR3 DNA reads TGTGCCAGTAGTATAGGCAACGGACTTAGGGAGACCCAGTACTTC. It codes for CASSIGNGLRETQYF. V usage is TRBV19 and J usage is TRBJ2-5; possibly TRBD2 for D (5 bases). The CDR3 runs 15 residues. Trimming left V 1 base short and J 5 bases short, with 14 bases between. CDR1 and CDR2 from the germline V gene are LNHDA and SQIVND (reference sequence).

This chain connects TRBV7-2 to TRBJ1-1; 8 bases map to TRBD1. V shed 1 base and J 7 bases; nucleotides not matched to a gene: 5. The CDR3 has 14 amino acids. CDR1 and CDR2 from the germline V gene are SGHTA and FQGNSA. For the CDR3, the DNA is TGTGCCAGCAGCTTAGTTGGACAGGGTGGTGAAGCTTTCTTT. Translated, it gives CASSLVGQGGEAFF.

V and J are TRBV7-3 and TRBJ2-1; 9 nucleotides align to TRBD2. Germline loops: CDR1 SGHTA, CDR2 FQGTGA. The CDR3 is 18 residues long. V shed 3 bases and J 6 bases; nucleotides not matched to a gene: 15. The CDR3 here is CASSFPGVAGAIRNEQFF. CDR3 sequence (DNA): TGTGCCAGCAGCTTTCCTGGAGTAGCGGGAGCAATTCGCAATGAGCAGTTCTTC.

The table lists this clone with many counts. Distinct nucleotide sequences in the sample also encode this CDR3. The V gene is TRBV5-1, the J gene TRBJ2-6; either TRBD1 or TRBD2 may supply D (5 bases each). This CDR3 region has 15 residues. The V gene lost 0 bases and the J gene lost 2 bases, with 6 bases spanning the gap. Looked up from germline, CDR1 is SGHRS and CDR2 is YFSETQ. CDR3 sequence reads: CASSLGGPGANVLTF. For the CDR3, the DNA is TGCGCCAGCAGCTTGGGGGGACCTGGGGCCAACGTCCTGACTTTC. The whole variable domain, remainder taken from reference TRBV5-1 and TRBJ2-6, is KAGVTQTPRYLIKTRGQQVTLSCSPISGHRSVSWYQQTPGQGLQFLFEYFSETQRNKGNFPGRFSGRQFSNSRSEMNVSTLELGDSALYLCASSLGGPGANVLTFGAGSRLTVL.

There are a few counts of this clone. The chain employs TRBV29-1 and TRBJ1-1; no clear D. Trimming removed 6 bases at V and 10 bases at J, with 15 bases between. In germline, CDR1 is SQVTM, CDR2 ANQGSEA. This CDR3 spans 11 amino acids. This CDR3 reads CSVGTPGGAFF. CDR3 DNA: TGCAGCGTGGGAACCCCGGGCGGAGCTTTCTTT.

The genes are TRBV11-1 and TRBJ2-1; D may be TRBD2 (6 bases). Between the trimmed V and J ends, which lost 1 base and 8 bases, there was a span of 15 bases. CDR3 size: 15 residues. Germline assignment: CDR1 SGHAT and CDR2 FQDESV (reference sequence). The CDR3 region has the DNA TGTGCCAGCAGCTTAGGGGACTCCCCCGGCGATGAGCAGTTCTTC. It specifies CASSLGDSPGDEQFF.

The gene calls are TRBV9 and TRBJ2-1, with D possibly being TRBD1 (6 bases). Germline V gives CDR1 SGDLS, CDR2 YYNGEE. This CDR3 spans 11 amino acids. V lost 0 bases, J lost 12 bases, and 7 bases lay in between. The CDR3 coding sequence is TGTGCCAGCAGCGTAGAGGGGGTGCAGTTCTTC. Its protein is CASSVEGVQFF.

The chain joins TRBV5-1 to TRBJ1-1; TRBD1 aligns across 10 bases. Germline V gene data show CDR1 as SGHRS and CDR2 as YFSETQ. With 1 base clipped from V and 3 bases from J, the junction kept 3 bases outside the gene matches. The CDR3 sequence is 15 residues long. The CDR3 region has the DNA TGCGCCAGCAGCTTGCACGGGACAGGGGACACTGAAGCTTTCTTT. This gives the protein CASSLHGTGDTEAFF.

The J gene is TRBJ2-3, the V gene TRBV4-1; no clear D gene. CDR1 MGHRA and CDR2 YSYEKL come from the germline V gene. This CDR3 is 15 amino acids long. V gave up 2 bases and J gave up 3 bases, with 12 bases separating them. For the CDR3, the DNA is TGCGCCAGCAGCCAAAGACTCATGGGGACAGATACGCAGTATTTT. Protein sequence: CASSQRLMGTDTQYF.

Here the CDR3 reads CASSLARMNTEAFF. DNA of the CDR3: TGTGCCAGCAGCTTAGCTAGGATGAACACTGAAGCTTTCTTT. V gene TRBV7-9 combines with J gene TRBJ1-1; D is undetermined. CDR3 length: 14 residues. CDR1 is SEHNR and CDR2 is FQNEAQ in the germline V gene (reference sequence). Trimming removed 0 bases from V and 0 bases from J, with 5 bases in between.

J is TRBJ2-3 and V is TRBV19, with D possibly TRBD2 on 6 matching bases. There are 14 residues in the CDR3. Trimming pared 7 bases from V and 7 bases from J, leaving 18 bases between. The germline V gene has CDR1 LNHDA and CDR2 SQIVND (reference sequence). The CDR3 loop is CASTREVGENTQYF. CDR3 in DNA: TGTGCCAGTACCAGGGAGGTCGGGGAAAATACGCAGTATTTT.

The J gene is TRBJ1-4, the V gene TRBV5-1; TRBD1 might be the D (5 bases). Germline V gene data show CDR1 as SGHRS and CDR2 as YFSETQ. With 4 bases removed from V and 7 bases from J, the gap between germline ends came to 20 bases. This CDR3 spans 16 amino acids. The CDR3 DNA is TGCGCCAGCAGCCGGGGATGGGGCCCGGGGGGTGAAAAACTGTTTTTT. It codes for CASSRGWGPGGEKLFF.

This clone was counted a single time. V is TRBV28 and J is TRBJ2-7; D gene ambiguous. The CDR3 covers 12 residues. Germline loops: CDR1 MDHEN, CDR2 SYDVKM. Trimming took off 2 bases at V and 6 bases at J, with 8 bases between the two ends. The CDR3 DNA follows: TGTGCCAGCAGTTTAGTGGCAGCCGAGCAGTACTTC. It is translated as CASSLVAAEQYF. The full variable domain, completed using reference TRBV28 and TRBJ2-7, is DVKVTQSSRYLVKRTGEKVFLECVQDMDHENMFWYRQDPGLGLRLIYFSYDVKMKEKGDIPEGYSVSREKKERFSLILESASTNQTSMYLCASSLVAAEQYFGPGTRLTVT.

The V gene is TRBV19, the J gene TRBJ2-3; TRBD1 agrees at 9 bases. Germline CDR1 and CDR2: LNHDA and SQIVND (reference sequence). CDR3 size: 15 residues. V was clipped by 7 bases and J by 4 bases; unmatched bases: 9. CDR3 amino acids: CASTSGDRESDTQYF. In DNA form, the CDR3 reads TGTGCCAGTACCTCAGGGGACAGGGAATCAGATACGCAGTATTTT. Using reference TRBV19 and TRBJ2-3 for the parts outside the CDR3, the full variable domain is DGGITQSPKYLFRKEGQNVTLSCEQNLNHDAMYWYRQDPGQGLRLIYYSQIVNDFQKGDIAEGYSVSREKKESFPLTVTSAQKNPTAFYLCASTSGDRESDTQYFGPGTRLTVL.